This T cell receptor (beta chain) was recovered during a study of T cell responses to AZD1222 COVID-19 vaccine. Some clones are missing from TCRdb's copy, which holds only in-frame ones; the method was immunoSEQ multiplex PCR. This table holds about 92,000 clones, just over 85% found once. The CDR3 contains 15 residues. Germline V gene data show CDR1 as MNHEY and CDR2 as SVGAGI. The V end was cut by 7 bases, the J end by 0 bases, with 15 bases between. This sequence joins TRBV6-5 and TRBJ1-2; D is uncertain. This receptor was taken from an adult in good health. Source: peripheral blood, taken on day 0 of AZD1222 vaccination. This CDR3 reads CASKEWERANYGYTF. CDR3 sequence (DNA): TGTGCCAGCAAAGAATGGGAAAGGGCTAACTATGGCTACACCTTC.